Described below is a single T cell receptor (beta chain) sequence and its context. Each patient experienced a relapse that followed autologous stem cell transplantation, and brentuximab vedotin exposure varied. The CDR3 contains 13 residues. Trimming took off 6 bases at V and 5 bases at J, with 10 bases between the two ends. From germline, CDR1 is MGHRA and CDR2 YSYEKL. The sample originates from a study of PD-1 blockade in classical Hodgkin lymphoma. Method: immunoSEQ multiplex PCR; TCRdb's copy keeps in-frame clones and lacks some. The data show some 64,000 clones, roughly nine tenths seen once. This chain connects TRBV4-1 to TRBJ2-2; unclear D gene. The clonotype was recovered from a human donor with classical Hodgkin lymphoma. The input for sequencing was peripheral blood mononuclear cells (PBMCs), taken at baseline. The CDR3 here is CASSWMGTGELFF. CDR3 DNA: TGCGCCAGCAGTTGGATGGGTACCGGGGAGCTGTTTTTT.